The rows below give T cell receptor beta chains drawn from one sample of a study of control samples from healthy donors and cancer patients. Clones were sequenced by immunoSEQ multiplex PCR, and TCRdb holds only the in-frame ones, with some missing. The sample records about 120,000 clones, approximately 92% being singletons. Sequencing used PBMCs. The receptors come from an elderly man with head and neck cancer. Each CDR3 is given with its conserved first and last residue. D genes are given only for firm matches. Rows give clone size only sometimes, using once, few, many, or a class for an expanded clone.

v_call,clone_size,j_call,d_call,cdr3_aa,cdr3_nt
TRBV7-2,-,TRBJ2-3,TRBD2,CASRRGTSTDTQYF,TGTGCCAGCAGGCGGGGGACTAGCACAGATACGCAGTATTTT
TRBV4-1,-,TRBJ1-1,-,CASSQDILNTEAFF,TGCGCCAGCAGCCAAGACATCCTGAACACTGAAGCTTTCTTT
TRBV4-1,once,TRBJ1-1,-,CASSQAFGGRLVNTEAFF,TGCGCCAGCAGCCAGGCCTTCGGGGGGAGGCTGGTGAACACTGAAGCTTTCTTT
TRBV5-1,-,TRBJ1-1,-,CASSLAGDLNTEAFF,TGCGCCAGCAGCTTGGCAGGGGACCTAAACACTGAAGCTTTCTTT
TRBV5-1,-,TRBJ2-7,TRBD1,CASSLGQGAKQYF,TGCGCCAGCAGCTTGGGACAGGGGGCAAAGCAGTACTTC
TRBV21-1,-,TRBJ1-5,-,CASSNPGSNQPQHF,TGTGCCAGCAGCAATCCGGGGAGCAATCAGCCCCAGCATTTT
TRBV18,once,TRBJ1-1,-,CASSLTDRFGEAFF,TGTGCCAGCTCGCTAACGGACAGATTTGGTGAAGCTTTCTTT
TRBV9,-,TRBJ2-5,-,CASSVEEETQYF,TGTGCCAGCAGCGTAGAGGAAGAGACCCAGTACTTC
TRBV28,-,TRBJ1-2,-,CASRQTGSGYTF,TGTGCCAGCAGACAAACAGGGTCGGGCTACACCTTC
TRBV5-1,-,TRBJ2-2,-,CASSLDGGNTGELFF,TGCGCCAGCAGCTTGGACGGCGGGAACACCGGGGAGCTGTTTTTT
TRBV19,-,TRBJ2-2,-,CASSMTRIAGELFF,TGTGCCAGTAGTATGACCAGGATTGCCGGGGAGCTGTTTTTT
TRBV19,-,TRBJ1-1,-,CASRPGSSTIGTEAFF,TGTGCCAGTAGGCCGGGTTCGAGCACGATTGGCACTGAAGCTTTCTTT
TRBV11-2,-,TRBJ2-7,TRBD2,CASSQGGGTYEQYF,TGTGCCAGCAGTCAGGGCGGGGGAACCTACGAGCAGTACTTC
TRBV5-5,-,TRBJ1-5,-,CASSLADQPQHF,TGTGCCAGCAGCTTGGCAGATCAGCCCCAGCATTTT
TRBV6-5,-,TRBJ2-2,-,CASSFGTGELFF,TGTGCCAGCAGTTTCGGAACCGGGGAGCTGTTTTTT
TRBV12-5,-,TRBJ1-1,-,CAYGGRVGLGTEAFF,TGTGCTTATGGGGGCCGGGTGGGACTTGGCACTGAAGCTTTCTTT
TRBV15,-,TRBJ2-3,-,CATSRDSDTQYF,TGTGCCACCAGCAGAGATTCGGATACGCAGTATTTT
TRBV18,-,TRBJ1-1,-,CASSPESLNTEAFF,TGTGCCAGCTCCCCGGAGAGCTTGAACACTGAAGCTTTCTTT
TRBV28,once,TRBJ2-2,-,CASSFTGGAMRELFF,TGTGCCAGCAGTTTTACGGGCGGGGCCATGCGGGAGCTGTTTTTT
TRBV7-6,-,TRBJ2-7,TRBD1,CASSLGTGLDEQYF,TGTGCCAGCAGCCTCGGGACAGGGCTTGACGAGCAGTACTTC
TRBV6-6,-,TRBJ2-1,-,CASSYAQGHEQFF,TGTGCCAGCAGTTACGCACAGGGCCATGAGCAGTTCTTC
TRBV29-1,-,TRBJ2-2,-,CSVEEGGLFF,TGCAGCGTTGAAGAAGGGGGGCTGTTTTTT
TRBV7-2,-,TRBJ2-7,TRBD1,CASSPGQHYEQYF,TGTGCCAGCAGCCCGGGACAGCACTACGAGCAGTACTTC
TRBV6-5,-,TRBJ1-3,-,CASSYSRPTGGNTIYF,TGTGCCAGCAGTTACTCCAGGCCCACGGGGGGGAACACCATATATTTT
TRBV6-5,-,TRBJ2-2,-,CASSYENTGELFF,TGTGCCAGCAGTTACGAGAACACCGGGGAGCTGTTTTTT
TRBV29-1,-,TRBJ1-1,TRBD1,CSVDGTGDSEAFF,TGCAGCGTTGACGGGACAGGGGATTCTGAAGCTTTCTTT
TRBV6-2/TRBV6-3,-,TRBJ2-3,-,CASSFFSGSGTDTQYF,TGTGCCAGCAGTTTTTTCTCGGGTTCCGGCACAGATACGCAGTATTTT
TRBV5-6,-,TRBJ1-2,TRBD1,CASSEGAYGYTF,TGTGCCAGCAGCGAGGGGGCTTATGGCTACACCTTC
TRBV7-2,-,TRBJ2-1,TRBD2,CASSLRGLGYNEQFF,TGTGCCAGCAGCTTACGAGGACTAGGCTACAATGAGCAGTTCTTC
TRBV4-1,once,TRBJ1-1,-,CASSQVPVALGTEAFF,TGCGCCAGCAGCCAAGTACCAGTGGCCCTTGGTACTGAAGCTTTCTTT
TRBV12-3/TRBV12-4,once,TRBJ2-5,-,CASRGRRSETQYF,TGTGCCAGCAGAGGTAGGCGCTCGGAGACCCAGTACTTC
TRBV9,-,TRBJ2-3,TRBD2,CASSPGTSGFGTQYF,TGTGCCAGCAGCCCCGGGACTAGCGGGTTCGGTACGCAGTATTTT
TRBV19,once,TRBJ2-1,TRBD2,CASRGASGRGSSYNEQFF,TGTGCCAGTAGAGGGGCTAGCGGGAGGGGAAGCTCCTACAATGAGCAGTTCTTC
TRBV15,-,TRBJ2-3,-,CATGDRGASTDTQYF,TGTGCCACCGGTGACCGGGGGGCTAGCACAGATACGCAGTATTTT
TRBV4-2,-,TRBJ1-5,TRBD1,CASSQEERQGIWPQHF,TGTGCCAGCAGCCAAGAAGAAAGACAGGGCATATGGCCCCAGCATTTT
TRBV11-2,-,TRBJ2-2,TRBD1,CASSRGQGASGELFF,TGTGCCAGCAGCAGGGGACAGGGGGCTTCCGGGGAGCTGTTTTTT
TRBV6-1,-,TRBJ1-2,-,CASSERWGGNGYTF,TGTGCCAGCAGTGAACGGTGGGGGGGAAATGGCTACACCTTC
TRBV28,-,TRBJ2-6,-,CASSLNSFSGANVLTF,TGTGCCAGCAGTTTAAATTCCTTTTCTGGGGCCAACGTCCTGACTTTC
TRBV5-4,-,TRBJ2-5,TRBD1,CASSSGQGVKETQYF,TGTGCCAGCAGCTCGGGACAGGGGGTAAAGGAGACCCAGTACTTC
TRBV3-1/TRBV3-2,-,TRBJ2-5,TRBD2,CASSPGTSGGVETQYF,TGTGCCAGCAGCCCCGGGACTAGCGGGGGGGTAGAGACCCAGTACTTC
TRBV7-8,-,TRBJ1-2,TRBD1,CASSLGSIQGFNYGYTF,TGTGCCAGCAGCTTGGGATCCATACAGGGGTTTAACTATGGCTACACCTTC
TRBV27,-,TRBJ2-1,-,CASSLAANSEQFF,TGTGCCAGCAGTTTAGCCGCGAATAGTGAGCAGTTCTTC